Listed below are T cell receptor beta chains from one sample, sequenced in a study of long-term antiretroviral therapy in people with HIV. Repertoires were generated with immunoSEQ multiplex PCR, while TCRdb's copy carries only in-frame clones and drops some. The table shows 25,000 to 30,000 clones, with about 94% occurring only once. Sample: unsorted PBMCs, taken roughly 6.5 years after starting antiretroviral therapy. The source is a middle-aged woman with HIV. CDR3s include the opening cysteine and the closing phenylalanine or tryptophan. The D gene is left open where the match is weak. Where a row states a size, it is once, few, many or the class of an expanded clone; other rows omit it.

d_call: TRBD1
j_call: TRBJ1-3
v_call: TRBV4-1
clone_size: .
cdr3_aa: CASSQEGQQGITGNTIYF
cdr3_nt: TGCGCCAGCAGCCAAGAGGGGCAACAGGGGATAACTGGAAACACCATATATTTT

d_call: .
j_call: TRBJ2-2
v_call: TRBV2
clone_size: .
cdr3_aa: CASSPGTTNTGELFF
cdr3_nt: TGTGCCAGCAGTCCCGGGACAACAAACACCGGGGAGCTGTTTTTT

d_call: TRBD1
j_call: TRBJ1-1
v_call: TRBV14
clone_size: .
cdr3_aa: CASSLSGGTEAFF
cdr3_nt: TGTGCCAGCAGTCTTTCAGGGGGCACTGAAGCTTTCTTT

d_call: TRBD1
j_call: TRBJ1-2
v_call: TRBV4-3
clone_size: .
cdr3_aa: CASSQDPRDRGYGYTF
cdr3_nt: TGCGCCAGCAGCCAAGATCCCCGGGACAGGGGATATGGCTACACCTTC

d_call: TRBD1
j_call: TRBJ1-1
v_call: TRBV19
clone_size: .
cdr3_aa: CASTKRDRGRDTEAFF
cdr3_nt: TGTGCCAGTACCAAGCGGGACAGGGGGAGGGACACTGAAGCTTTCTTT

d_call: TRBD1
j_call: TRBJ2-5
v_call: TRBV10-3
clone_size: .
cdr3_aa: CATRRDRGQETQYF
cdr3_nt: TGTGCCACTAGGCGGGACAGGGGGCAAGAGACCCAGTACTTC

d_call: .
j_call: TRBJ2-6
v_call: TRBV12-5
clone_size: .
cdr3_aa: CASGLGAGANVLTF
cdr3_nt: TGTGCTAGTGGTTTGGGGGCTGGGGCCAACGTCCTGACTTTC

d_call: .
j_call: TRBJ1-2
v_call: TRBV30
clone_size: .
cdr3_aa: CAWSGQGPSYTF
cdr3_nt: TGTGCCTGGAGTGGGCAGGGGCCGAGTTACACCTTC

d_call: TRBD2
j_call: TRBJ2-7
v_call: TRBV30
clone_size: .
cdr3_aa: CAGGLPSSTTPYGQYF
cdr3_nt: TGTGCCGGGGGACTACCTTCAAGTACTACCCCCTACGGGCAGTACTTC

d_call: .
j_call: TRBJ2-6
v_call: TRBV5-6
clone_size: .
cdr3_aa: CASSPVGANVLTF
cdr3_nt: TGTGCCAGCAGCCCCGTGGGGGCCAACGTCCTGACTTTC

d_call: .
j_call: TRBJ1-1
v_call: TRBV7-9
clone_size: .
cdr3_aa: CASSSGGGLTEAFF
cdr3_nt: TGTGCCAGCAGCTCGGGGGGGGGCCTCACTGAAGCTTTCTTT

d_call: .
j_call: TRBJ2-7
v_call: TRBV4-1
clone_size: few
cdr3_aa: CASSFQPGDSYEQYF
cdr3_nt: TGCGCCAGCAGCTTCCAGCCAGGGGATTCCTACGAGCAGTACTTC

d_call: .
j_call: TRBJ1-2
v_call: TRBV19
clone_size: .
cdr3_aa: CASNERGPGYGYTF
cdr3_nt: TGTGCCAGTAATGAGAGGGGTCCGGGCTATGGCTACACCTTC

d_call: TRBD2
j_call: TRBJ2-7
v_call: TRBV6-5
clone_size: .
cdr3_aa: CASSYRLAGGPGEQYF
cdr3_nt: TGTGCCAGCAGTTATCGACTAGCGGGGGGGCCGGGTGAGCAGTACTTC

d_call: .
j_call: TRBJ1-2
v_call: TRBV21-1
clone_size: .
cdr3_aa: CASSKWDRLLYGYTF
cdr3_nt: TGTGCCAGCAGCAAATGGGACAGGCTACTCTATGGCTACACCTTC

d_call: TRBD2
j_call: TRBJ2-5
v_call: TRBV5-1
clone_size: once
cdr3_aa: CASSDRTSGGTPPYF
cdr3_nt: TGCGCCAGCAGCGATCGGACTAGCGGGGGTACACCCCCGTACTTC

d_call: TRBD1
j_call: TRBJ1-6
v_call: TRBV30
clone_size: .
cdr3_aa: CAWGQGGSPLHF
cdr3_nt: TGTGCCTGGGGACAGGGAGGTTCACCCCTCCACTTT

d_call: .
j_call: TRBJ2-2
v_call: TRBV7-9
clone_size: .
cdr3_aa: CASSLTWGTGELFF
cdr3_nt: TGTGCCAGCAGCCTAACGTGGGGCACCGGGGAGCTGTTTTTT

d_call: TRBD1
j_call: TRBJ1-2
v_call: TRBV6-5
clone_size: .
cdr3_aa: CASTPTGNYGYTF
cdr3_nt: TGTGCCAGCACCCCGACAGGGAACTATGGCTACACCTTC

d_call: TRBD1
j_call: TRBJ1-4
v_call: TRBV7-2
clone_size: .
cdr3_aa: CASSYPTGTGGSEKLFF
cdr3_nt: TGTGCCAGCAGCTACCCTACCGGGACAGGGGGCAGTGAAAAACTGTTTTTT

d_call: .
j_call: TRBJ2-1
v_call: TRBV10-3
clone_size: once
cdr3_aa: CAISAYGEQFF
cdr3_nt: TGTGCCATCAGTGCGTATGGTGAGCAGTTCTTC

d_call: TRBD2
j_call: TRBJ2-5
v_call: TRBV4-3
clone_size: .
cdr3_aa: CASSPGLAGGLQETQYF
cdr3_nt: TGCGCCAGCAGCCCGGGACTAGCGGGGGGACTCCAAGAGACCCAGTACTTC

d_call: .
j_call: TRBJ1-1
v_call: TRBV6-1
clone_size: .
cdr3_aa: CASSEAGAPGGAFF
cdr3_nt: TGTGCCAGCAGTGAGGCGGGAGCCCCTGGCGGAGCTTTCTTT

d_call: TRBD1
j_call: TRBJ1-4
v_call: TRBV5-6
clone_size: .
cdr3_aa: CASSLVGQPNEKLFF
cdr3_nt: TGTGCCAGCAGCTTGGTGGGACAGCCTAATGAAAAACTGTTTTTT

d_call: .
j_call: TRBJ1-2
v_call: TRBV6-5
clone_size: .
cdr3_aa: CASSYRLAGNYGYTF
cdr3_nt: TGTGCCAGCAGTTACAGGTTGGCAGGGAACTATGGCTACACCTTC

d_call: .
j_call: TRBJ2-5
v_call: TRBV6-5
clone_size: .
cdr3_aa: CASMRGDGQETQYF
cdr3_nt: TGTGCCAGCATGAGAGGGGACGGGCAAGAGACCCAGTACTTC

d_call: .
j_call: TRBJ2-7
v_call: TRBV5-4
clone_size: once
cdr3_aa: CASSLGQTATYEQYF
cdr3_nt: TGTGCCAGCAGTCTTGGACAGACTGCAACCTACGAGCAGTACTTC

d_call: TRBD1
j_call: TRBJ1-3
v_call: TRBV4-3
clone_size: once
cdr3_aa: CASSPGQVFNTIYF
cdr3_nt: TGCGCCAGCAGCCCGGGACAGGTTTTCAACACCATATATTTT

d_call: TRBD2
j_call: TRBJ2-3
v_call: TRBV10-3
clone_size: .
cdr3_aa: CASSRGGSSDTQYF
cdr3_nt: TGTGCCTCCTCTCGGGGGGGTAGTTCAGATACGCAGTATTTT

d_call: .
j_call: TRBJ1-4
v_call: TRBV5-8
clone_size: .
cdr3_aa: CASSLAGRAGEKLFF
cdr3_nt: TGTGCCAGCAGCTTGGCAGGCAGGGCTGGTGAAAAACTGTTTTTT

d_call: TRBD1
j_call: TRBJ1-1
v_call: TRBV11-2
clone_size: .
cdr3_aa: CATGQRNTEAFF
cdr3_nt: TGTGCCACGGGACAGAGGAACACTGAAGCTTTCTTT

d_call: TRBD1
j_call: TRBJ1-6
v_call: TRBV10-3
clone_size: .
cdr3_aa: CAIRPSGQGISPLHF
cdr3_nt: TGTGCCATCCGACCTTCCGGACAGGGGATTTCACCCCTCCACTTT

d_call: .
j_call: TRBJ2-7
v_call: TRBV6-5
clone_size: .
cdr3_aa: CASSRDTAYEQYF
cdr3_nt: TGTGCCAGCAGCCGGGACACAGCCTACGAGCAGTACTTC

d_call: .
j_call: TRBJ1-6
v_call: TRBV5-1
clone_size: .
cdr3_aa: CASSSETGRSYNSPLHF
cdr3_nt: TGCGCCAGCAGCTCTGAGACAGGACGATCCTATAATTCACCCCTCCACTTT

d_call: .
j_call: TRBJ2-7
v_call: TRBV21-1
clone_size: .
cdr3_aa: CASAQGSRYEQYF
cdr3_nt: TGTGCCAGCGCACAGGGGAGCCGCTACGAGCAGTACTTC

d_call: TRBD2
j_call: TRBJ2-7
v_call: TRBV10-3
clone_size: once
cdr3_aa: CATKRGIIDSYEQYF
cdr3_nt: TGTGCCACTAAGCGGGGGATCATAGATTCCTACGAGCAGTACTTC

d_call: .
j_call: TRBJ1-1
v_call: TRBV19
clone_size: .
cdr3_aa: CASSIRRIGGTEAFF
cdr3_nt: TGTGCCAGTAGTATACGGCGGATAGGTGGTACTGAAGCTTTCTTT

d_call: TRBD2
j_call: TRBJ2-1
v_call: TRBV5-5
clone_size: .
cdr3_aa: CASSLILTSGGYNEQFF
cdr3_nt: TGTGCCAGCAGCTTAATTTTGACTAGCGGGGGTTACAATGAGCAGTTCTTC

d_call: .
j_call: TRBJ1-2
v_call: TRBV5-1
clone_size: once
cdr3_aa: CASSFTRTGNYGYTF
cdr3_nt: TGCGCCAGCAGCTTTACACGAACAGGGAACTATGGCTACACCTTC

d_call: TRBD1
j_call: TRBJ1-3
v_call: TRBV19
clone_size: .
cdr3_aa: CASSIDPYRGSGNTIYF
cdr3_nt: TGTGCCAGTAGTATAGATCCGTACAGGGGCTCTGGAAACACCATATATTTT

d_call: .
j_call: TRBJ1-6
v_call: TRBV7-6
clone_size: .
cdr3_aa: CASSQEGPLHF
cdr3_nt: TGTGCCAGCAGCCAAGAGGGTCCCCTCCACTTT

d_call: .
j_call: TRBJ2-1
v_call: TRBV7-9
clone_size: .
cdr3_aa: CASSFYNEQFF
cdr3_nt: TGTGCCAGCAGCTTCTACAATGAGCAGTTCTTC

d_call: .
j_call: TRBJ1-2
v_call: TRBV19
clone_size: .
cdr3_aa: CASSTSRGGYGYTF
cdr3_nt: TGTGCCAGTAGCACCTCGAGAGGAGGCTATGGCTACACCTTC

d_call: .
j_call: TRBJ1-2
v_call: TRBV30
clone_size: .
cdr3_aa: CAWTRSNYGYTF
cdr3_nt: TGTGCCTGGACCCGAAGTAACTATGGCTACACCTTC

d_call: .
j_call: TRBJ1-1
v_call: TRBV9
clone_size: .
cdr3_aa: CASSPGQRRGEAFF
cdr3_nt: TGTGCCAGCAGCCCCGGACAGCGAAGAGGGGAAGCTTTCTTT

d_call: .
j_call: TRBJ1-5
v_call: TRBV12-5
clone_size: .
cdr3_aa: CASGLGRGWNQPQHF
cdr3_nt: TGTGCTAGTGGTTTGGGCAGGGGTTGGAATCAGCCCCAGCATTTT

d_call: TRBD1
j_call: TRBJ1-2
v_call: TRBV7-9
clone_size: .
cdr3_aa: CASSLGTGGINYGYTF
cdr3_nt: TGTGCCAGCAGCTTGGGGACAGGGGGAATCAACTATGGCTACACCTTC

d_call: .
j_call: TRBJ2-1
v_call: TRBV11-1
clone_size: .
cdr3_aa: CASSLVAGEQFEQFF
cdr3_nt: TGTGCCAGCAGCTTAGTCGCAGGGGAACAATTTGAGCAGTTCTTC

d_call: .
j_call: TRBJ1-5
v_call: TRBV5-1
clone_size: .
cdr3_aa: CASSLRDNQPQHF
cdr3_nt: TGCGCCAGCAGCTTAAGGGACAATCAGCCCCAGCATTTT

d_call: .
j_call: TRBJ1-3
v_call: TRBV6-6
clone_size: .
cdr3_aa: CASSSTGLNGNTIYF
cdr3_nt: TGTGCCAGCAGTTCCACGGGACTCAATGGAAACACCATATATTTT

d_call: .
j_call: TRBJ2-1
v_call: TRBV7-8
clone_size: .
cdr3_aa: CASSPPSVNNEQFF
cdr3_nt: TGTGCCAGCAGCCCGCCTAGCGTAAACAATGAGCAGTTCTTC

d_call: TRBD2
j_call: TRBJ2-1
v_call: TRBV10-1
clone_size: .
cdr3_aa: CASHTGLGYNEQFF
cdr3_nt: TGCGCCTCGCACACAGGACTAGGTTACAATGAGCAGTTCTTC

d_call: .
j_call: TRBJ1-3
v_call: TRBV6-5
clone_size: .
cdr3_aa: CASSLDRLTNTIYF
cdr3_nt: TGTGCCAGCAGTCTCGACAGGCTGACAAACACCATATATTTT

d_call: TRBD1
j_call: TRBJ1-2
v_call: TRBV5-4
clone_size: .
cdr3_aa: CASSSRDREDYGYTF
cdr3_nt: TGTGCCAGCAGCTCAAGGGACAGGGAGGACTATGGCTACACCTTC

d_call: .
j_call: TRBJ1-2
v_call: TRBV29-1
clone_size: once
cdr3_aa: CSVEVAGEAAYGYTF
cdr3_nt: TGCAGCGTTGAAGTGGCAGGGGAGGCGGCGTATGGCTACACCTTC

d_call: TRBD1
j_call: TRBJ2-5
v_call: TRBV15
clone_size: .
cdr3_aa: CATSGDRVKETQYF
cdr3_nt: TGTGCCACCAGCGGTGACAGGGTGAAAGAGACCCAGTACTTC

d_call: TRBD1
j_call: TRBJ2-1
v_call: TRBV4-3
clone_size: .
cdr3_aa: CASSLGQGYNEQFF
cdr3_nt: TGCGCCAGCAGCCTAGGACAGGGATACAATGAGCAGTTCTTC

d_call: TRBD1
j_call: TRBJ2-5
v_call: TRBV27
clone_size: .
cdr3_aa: CASSPNLQGLGKTQYF
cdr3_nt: TGTGCCAGCAGTCCAAACTTACAGGGGTTGGGGAAGACCCAGTACTTC

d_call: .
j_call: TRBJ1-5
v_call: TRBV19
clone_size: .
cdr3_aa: CASSISLLGNQPQHF
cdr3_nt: TGTGCCAGTAGTATATCGCTCCTTGGCAATCAGCCCCAGCATTTT